The 26 T cell receptor beta chains listed next were all sequenced from one sample in a study of high-grade serous ovarian cancer treatment subgroups. Data came from immunoSEQ multiplex PCR; TCRdb stores just in-frame clones and leaves some out. This table has about 12,000 clones, approximately 85% appearing once. The tumor samples were collected prior to definitive surgery or chemotherapy. Sequences were obtained from tumor tissue. These receptors were taken from a human donor with high-grade serous ovarian cancer.

CDR3 sequence (DNA): TGTGCCAGCAGCTTAGGTAGGGGAGGCTCACCCCTCCACTTT. Translating gives CASSLGRGGSPLHF. V usage is TRBV7-2 and J usage is TRBJ1-6; tentative D call: TRBD1 (5 bases). Germline V lookup: CDR1 SGHTA, CDR2 FQGNSA. Between the trimmed V and J ends, which lost 1 base and 10 bases, there was a span of 11 bases. This CDR3 is built from 14 residues.

V is TRBV18 and J is TRBJ1-1; 8 nucleotides line up with TRBD1. The ends lost 0 bases at V and 3 bases at J; junction bases unmatched: 0. The CDR3 has 14 amino acids. In germline, CDR1 is KGHSH, CDR2 LQKENI. The CDR3 region is CASSPPDRDTEAFF. The CDR3 DNA follows: TGTGCCAGCTCACCACCGGACAGGGACACTGAAGCTTTCTTT.

V gene TRBV5-8 combines with J gene TRBJ2-7; D might be TRBD2 (6 bases). V shed 3 bases and J shed 1 base, with 8 bases lying between them. CDR3 length: 13 amino acids. Per germline, CDR1 SGHTS and CDR2 YDEGEE. The CDR3 loop reads CASSWRGSYEQYF. The CDR3 bases are TGTGCCAGCAGCTGGCGGGGATCCTACGAGCAGTACTTC.

The chain is built from TRBV5-1 and TRBJ2-2; D unresolved. In germline, CDR1 is SGHRS, CDR2 YFSETQ. The CDR3 sequence is 14 residues long. V was pared by 1 base and J by 4 bases, with 8 bases between. The CDR3 sequence is CASSLLPRTGELFF. The CDR3, as DNA: TGCGCCAGCAGCTTGTTACCCCGCACCGGGGAGCTGTTTTTT. The full variable domain, with the rest looked up from reference TRBV5-1 and TRBJ2-2, is KAGVTQTPRYLIKTRGQQVTLSCSPISGHRSVSWYQQTPGQGLQFLFEYFSETQRNKGNFPGRFSGRQFSNSRSEMNVSTLELGDSALYLCASSLLPRTGELFFGEGSRLTVL.

The chain carries TRBV7-3 and TRBJ2-5; D ambiguous. V shed 1 base and J shed 5 bases, with 8 bases lying between them. The CDR3 covers 13 residues. Germline V gene sequence: CDR1 SGHTA, CDR2 FQGTGA. The CDR3 here is CASSLKGRETQYF. The CDR3 coding sequence is TGTGCCAGCAGCTTAAAAGGACGGGAGACCCAGTACTTC.

This chain links TRBV28 with TRBJ1-3, with unresolved D. The V gene's germline CDR1 is MDHEN and CDR2 SYDVKM. CDR3 size: 11 residues. V shed 7 bases and J shed 4 bases, with 5 bases lying between them. The CDR3 loop reads CASKRGNTIYF. The CDR3 DNA sequence: TGTGCCAGCAAAAGAGGAAACACCATATATTTT.

This clone has more than one count but fewer than ten. The genes are TRBV7-2 and TRBJ2-7; no clear D. The germline gives CDR1 SGHTA, CDR2 FQGNSA. V lost 5 bases, J lost 3 bases, and 14 bases lay in between. There are 14 residues in the CDR3. The CDR3: CASSPGGSNYEQYF. The DNA of the CDR3 is TGTGCCAGCAGCCCCGGTGGAAGTAACTACGAGCAGTACTTC.

J is TRBJ2-1 and V is TRBV29-1; the D gene is possibly TRBD1 (5 bases). Germline V gene data show CDR1 as SQVTM and CDR2 as ANQGSEA. The length of the CDR3 is 13 residues. The V and J ends lost 2 bases and 4 bases respectively, with 9 bases between them. The CDR3 sequence: CSVERDSYNEQFF. The CDR3 DNA reads as TGCAGCGTTGAAAGAGACAGTTACAATGAGCAGTTCTTC.

This chain links TRBV11-2 with TRBJ2-1; 10 positions match TRBD2. This CDR3 region has 15 residues. Unmatched junction bases numbered 2, after V lost 1 base and J lost 5 bases. The germline CDR1 and CDR2 sequences are SGHAT and FQNNGV. CDR3 residues: CASSLVAGGHNEQFF. CDR3 nucleotides: TGTGCCAGCAGCTTAGTAGCGGGGGGCCACAATGAGCAGTTCTTC.

The genes are TRBV9 and TRBJ2-6; no clear D gene. CDR3 length: 14 residues. CDR1 and CDR2 (germline): SGDLS, YYNGEE. Trimming pared 3 bases from V and 0 bases from J, leaving 4 bases between. The CDR3 is CASSGSSGANVLTF. The CDR3 bases are TGTGCCAGCAGCGGAAGCTCTGGGGCCAACGTCCTGACTTTC. Filled out from reference TRBV9 and TRBJ2-6, the complete variable domain reads DSGVTQTPKHLITATGQRVTLRCSPRSGDLSVYWYQQSLDQGLQFLIQYYNGEERAKGNILERFSAQQFPDLHSELNLSSLELGDSALYFCASSGSSGANVLTFGAGSRLTVL.

This clone has only one observation. The chain employs TRBV21-1 and TRBJ2-2. TRBV21-1 is described as a pseudogene. The CDR3 loop spans 17 amino acids. The CDR3 loop is CASSRPPGRLATGELFF. The CDR3 DNA follows: TGTGCCAGCAGCAGACCCCCAGGGAGATTGGCCACCGGGGAGCTGTTTTTT.

This clone came up once. This chain joins TRBV15 and TRBJ2-2; TRBD1 agrees at 12 bases. Germline assignment: CDR1 LNHNV and CDR2 YYDKDF (reference sequence). Trimming removed 3 bases from V and 8 bases from J; junction bases left unmatched: 13. This CDR3 is 18 amino acids long. CDR3 nucleotides: TGTGCCACCAGCAGTCATAGATCCGGGACAGGGGGCTCAGGGGAGCTGTTTTTT. Translation: CATSSHRSGTGGSGELFF.

The rearrangement uses TRBV28 and TRBJ1-3; 9 bases fit TRBD1. The CDR3 is 18 amino acids. The V and J ends lost 5 bases and 0 bases, in that order; junction bases with no gene match: 11. In germline, CDR1 is MDHEN, CDR2 SYDVKM. The CDR3 is CASSVLPGQGPSGNTIYF. CDR3 in DNA: TGTGCCAGCAGTGTTCTACCGGGACAGGGACCCTCTGGAAACACCATATATTTT.

The genes are TRBV4-1 and TRBJ1-5; tentative D call: TRBD1 (5 bases). The CDR3 totals 20 residues. CDR1 and CDR2 from the germline V gene are MGHRA and YSYEKL. V lost 0 bases and J 7 bases, leaving 28 bases between the germline ends. The CDR3 region is CASSQDHRLVGHQALQPQHF. CDR3 nucleotide sequence: TGCGCCAGCAGCCAAGATCATCGGTTAGTTGGACATCAGGCCCTGCAGCCCCAGCATTTT.

V usage is TRBV2 and J usage is TRBJ2-2; 8 nucleotides align to TRBD2. From germline, CDR1 is SNHLY and CDR2 FYNNEI. The CDR3 loop spans 15 amino acids. V was clipped by 6 bases and J by 3 bases; unmatched bases: 6. In DNA, the CDR3 is TGTGCCAGCAGCTATAGCGGGGAGTACACCGGGGAGCTGTTTTTT. Amino acids: CASSYSGEYTGELFF.

The rearrangement links TRBV27 to TRBJ1-1; TRBD1 matches 10 bases. CDR1 is MNHEY and CDR2 is SMNVEV in the germline V gene (reference sequence). V lost 5 bases, J lost 3 bases, and 6 bases stayed unmatched. The CDR3 has 15 amino acids. The CDR3 sequence is CASSPDRGRDTEAFF. CDR3 sequence (DNA): TGTGCCAGCAGTCCAGACAGGGGGCGGGACACTGAAGCTTTCTTT.

The V gene is TRBV7-9, the J gene TRBJ1-2; D may be TRBD1 (6 bases). Trimming cost V 6 bases and J 4 bases, with 15 bases left between them. Germline lookup yields CDR1 SEHNR and CDR2 FQNEAQ (reference sequence). The CDR3 runs 14 residues. Here the CDR3 reads CASRSPGASYGYTF. The CDR3 region has the DNA TGTGCCAGCAGGTCTCCAGGGGCTAGCTATGGCTACACCTTC.

This clone occurred a few times. J is TRBJ1-3 and V is TRBV28; 10 bases match TRBD1. This CDR3 comprises 13 residues. Germline V CDR1 and CDR2: MDHEN, SYDVKM. The junction had 1 base not matched to a gene; V was cut back by 4 bases and J by 7 bases. This CDR3 reads CASSWTGGNTIYF. The DNA for the CDR3 is TGTGCCAGCAGTTGGACAGGGGGTAACACCATATATTTT. Full variable domain (remainder filled in from reference TRBV28 and TRBJ1-3): DVKVTQSSRYLVKRTGEKVFLECVQDMDHENMFWYRQDPGLGLRLIYFSYDVKMKEKGDIPEGYSVSREKKERFSLILESASTNQTSMYLCASSWTGGNTIYFGEGSWLTVV.

This rearrangement joins TRBV14 to TRBJ1-1; 11 nucleotides match TRBD1. The CDR3 has 14 residues. Germline-derived CDR1 and CDR2 are SGHDN and FVKESK. Trimming removed 2 bases from V and 11 bases from J; junction bases left unmatched: 7. This CDR3 reads CASSQLGTGGSAFF. The CDR3 region has the DNA TGTGCCAGCAGCCAACTCGGGACAGGGGGTAGTGCTTTCTTT.

This chain joins TRBV10-2 and TRBJ1-3, with no clear D. Germline CDR1 reads WSHSY; CDR2 reads SAAADI. This CDR3 comprises 15 residues. Trimming left V 6 bases short and J 0 bases short, with 12 bases between. CDR3 in amino acids: CASRGEAGSGNTIYF. In DNA, the CDR3 is TGCGCCAGCAGGGGCGAGGCCGGCTCTGGAAACACCATATATTTT.

CDR3 nucleotide sequence: TGCGCCAGCAGCCCAGAGTACGGTAAGGGGTATAGCAATCAGCCCCAGCATTTT. Its protein is CASSPEYGKGYSNQPQHF. This chain joins TRBV5-1 and TRBJ1-5; D is perhaps TRBD1 (5 bases). Trimming pared 4 bases from V and 0 bases from J, leaving 20 bases between. This CDR3 has 18 residues. Germline CDR1 and CDR2: SGHRS and YFSETQ.

The rearrangement joins TRBV14 to TRBJ2-3; D ambiguous. CDR3 length equals 13 residues. Germline V gene data show CDR1 as SGHDN and CDR2 as FVKESK. Trimming left V 0 bases short and J 8 bases short, with 9 bases between. CDR3 residues: CASSQDRGVTQYF. As DNA, the CDR3 is TGTGCCAGCAGCCAAGATAGAGGTGTTACGCAGTATTTT.

Concerning this clone: Mismatch with germline at one junction end may stem from a read error. This chain uses TRBV14 with TRBJ1-2; 11 bases fit TRBD1. Germline CDR1 reads SGHDN; CDR2 reads FVKESK. This CDR3 spans 14 amino acids. This chain's CDR3 is CASSQAGDRGIEIF. DNA for the CDR3: TGTGCCAGCAGCCAAGCTGGGGACAGGGGGATCGAGATCTTC.

This chain connects TRBV7-9 to TRBJ2-3, with D possibly being TRBD2 (6 bases). The CDR3 is made up of 15 amino acids. Trimming shortened V by 3 bases and J by 2 bases, and 12 bases separated the two germline ends. Germline assignment: CDR1 SEHNR and CDR2 FQNEAQ (reference sequence). CDR3 residues: CASSFSRGFTDTQYF. The DNA of the CDR3 is TGTGCCAGCAGCTTCAGTCGGGGGTTCACAGATACGCAGTATTTT.

The chain links TRBV6-1 to TRBJ2-7; 7 bases align to TRBD1. The CDR3 covers 13 residues. J lost 3 bases, V lost 4 bases, and 3 bases had no gene match. Germline CDR1 and CDR2: MNHNS and SASEGT. The CDR3 sequence is CASSGRQGYEQYV. CDR3 nucleotide sequence: TGTGCCAGCAGTGGGCGACAGGGCTACGAGCAGTACGTC.

This clone occurred once. The V and J genes are TRBV7-2 and TRBJ2-1, with 9 bases aligning to TRBD2. Germline values: CDR1 SGHTA, CDR2 FQGNSA. V gave up 5 bases and J gave up 9 bases; unmatched junction bases: 8. The CDR3 consists of 14 residues. CDR3 sequence: CASSTGTSRGEQFF. The DNA for the CDR3 is TGTGCCAGCAGCACCGGGACTAGCCGGGGTGAGCAGTTCTTC.